This T cell receptor (beta chain) is drawn from a study of blood T cell repertoires in COVID-19 (dated by TCRdb to 2018 to 2020). For context, the study as a whole: Samples covering the acute and convalescent phases of COVID-19 were provided by collaborators in the United States, Italy and Spain. The prospective study material was composed of cDNA or gDNA derived from T cells, B-cell-depleted T cells, or PBMCs. Deeply sampled blood TCRbeta repertoires from subjects exposed to, actively infected with, or recovered from COVID-19 were included in the dataset. The repertoires were released in a freely available public database meant as a resource for research on the immune response to SARS-CoV-2. Samples were obtained from the ongoing ImmuneRACE study (first 160 participants) and from 1,254 subjects provided by 6 global collaborators. Sample metadata almost always included a de-identified subject ID, COVID-19 status, age in years and sex. Where available, HLA class I and class II types were obtained from metadata supplied by the sample provider rather than from assay-based typing. The paper as a whole reports these results and caveats: The quantity of clinical and demographic metadata differed by source and by participant and was supplied without curation.

V loses 4 bases of germline sequence and J loses 2 bases, and the interval between the two ends is 10 bases. The CDR3 spans 13 residues, from the cysteine through the phenylalanine. Only the CDR3 region is kept as DNA, spanning 39 bases read in frame from base 1. Based on the germline V gene, the CDR1 and CDR2 sequences are SGHDT and YYEEEE. One collaborating source in Seattle enrolled patients while the patients were actively infected and followed the patients over time throughout the course of disease. Collaborating institutions collected whole blood in K2EDTA tubes following their own protocols. For TCRbeta analysis, collaborators shipped samples as frozen whole blood, isolated PBMCs, or DNA extracted from either of those sample types. Comments on this clone: It lacks a known antigen. Qualities for individual bases were not recorded, and no much larger clone is one base off.

The immunoSEQ Assay, a bias-controlled multiplex PCR, was used to amplify TCRbeta CDR3 regions from genomic DNA. The study's own analysis went as follows. The number of nucleated cells in each sample was estimated by amplification of reference gene primers within the assay. Sequence reads were collapsed and filtered to measure the absolute abundance of every unique TCRbeta CDR3 rearrangement. For each sample, productive Simpson clonality was calculated as the square root of Simpson's diversity index across productive rearrangements. TCRdb obtained this table from immuneACCESS and retained in-frame rearrangements with V and J assigned. These tables miss some clones; where compared with another copy, unresolved V genes account for less than half of the shortfall, and the remainder is unexplained. The DNA gave D and trimming, while V, J and clone size come from that table. The sample profile shows approximately 400,000 clones; around 88% of them were found once. In total, the top ten clones hold 10% to 15% of the sample.

The chain links TRBV5-6 with TRBJ2-7; a tentative D match to TRBD2 spans 5 bases. The TCR sequence derives from a woman aged 45-60 years with COVID-19, enrolled during active disease. The sequencing sample was made of peripheral blood. The CDR3 reads CASSPTGTYEQYF. The nucleotide sequence is given as TGTGCCAGCAGCCCGACGGGAACCTACGAGCAGTACTTC.